This note documents a single T cell receptor (beta chain) sequence. Its antigen remains unidentified. Trimming left V 4 bases short and J 5 bases short, with 7 bases between. The CDR3 has 11 residues. Germline CDR1 and CDR2: SGDLS and YYNGEE. The data derive from a study of shared clonotypes between healthy human individuals. Replicate PCRs run on sorted subsets employed around 200 ng DNA, 30,000 to 35,000 T cell genomes. The method was immunoSEQ multiplex PCR; TCRdb's version includes in-frame clones alone and lacks a portion of them. The sample has roughly 2.6 million clones; around nine tenths are singletons. General study results and limits: Naive subsets generally had larger estimated richness than memory subsets. Limitation of the genetic and exposure-history diversity represented came from the few donors.

V is TRBV9 and J is TRBJ2-7; D not certain. The clonotype was recovered from a man in his late teens or twenties in good health. Specimen: naive CD4+ T cells sorted from blood. Subset indicated: CD45RA+ positively selected. CDR3 sequence reads: CASSLGDEQYF. Written as DNA, the CDR3 is TGTGCCAGCAGCCTCGGCGACGAGCAGTACTTC.